The T cell receptor (beta chain) described here comes from a study of cytomegalovirus exposure and HLA in healthy donors. Whole-study findings and limits: Per published accounts, TCR beta sequences correctly predicted the HLA-A and HLA-B alleles of most subjects. In a later analysis, compared with equally common non-associated chains, HLA-associated beta chains were more expanded. The authors enumerated 150 to 200 TCR beta chains as linked to cytomegalovirus. Sequencing likely produced, as an artifact, a cluster of highly shared sequence variants.

Worth noting for this clone: Its antigen remains unidentified.

Unmatched junction bases numbered 2, after V lost 3 bases and J lost 1 base. CDR1 and CDR2 (germline): SGHNT, YYREEE (reference sequence). This CDR3 has 16 residues. A multiplex PCR was run with 60 Vbeta primers and 13 Jbeta primers. The data were produced by immunoSEQ multiplex PCR, yet TCRdb's version contains in-frame clones alone and is incomplete. Of about 200,000 clones listed, around 76% are singletons. Specimen: PBMCs. The receptor comes from a man aged 25 to 40 in good health and CMV-seronegative. The V gene is TRBV5-4, the J gene TRBJ2-2; TRBD2 matches 11 bases. As DNA, the CDR3 is TGTGCCAGCAGCTCCGGGACTAGCGGGAACACCGGGGAGCTGTTTTTT. It codes for CASSSGTSGNTGELFF. Full variable domain (missing parts from reference TRBV5-4 and TRBJ2-2): ETGVTQSPTHLIKTRGQQVTLRCSSQSGHNTVSWYQQALGQGPQFIFQYYREEENGRGNFPPRFSGLQFPNYSSELNVNALELDDSALYLCASSSGTSGNTGELFFGEGSRLTVL.